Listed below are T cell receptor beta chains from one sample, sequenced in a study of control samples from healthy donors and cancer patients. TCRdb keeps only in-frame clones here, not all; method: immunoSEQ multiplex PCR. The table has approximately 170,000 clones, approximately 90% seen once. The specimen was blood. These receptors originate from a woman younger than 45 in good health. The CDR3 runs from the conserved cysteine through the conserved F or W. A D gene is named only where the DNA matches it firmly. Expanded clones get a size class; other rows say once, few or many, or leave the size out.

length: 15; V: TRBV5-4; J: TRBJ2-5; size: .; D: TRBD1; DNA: TGTGCCAGCAGCGGTGAGACAGGGTGGGAAGAGACCCAGTACTTC; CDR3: CASSGETGWEETQYF
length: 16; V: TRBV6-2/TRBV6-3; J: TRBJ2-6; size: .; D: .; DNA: TGTGCCAGCAGTTTACAGGGCCGGGGTGGGGCCAACGTCCTGACTTTC; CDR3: CASSLQGRGGANVLTF
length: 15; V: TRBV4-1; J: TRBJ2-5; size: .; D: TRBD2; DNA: TGCGCCAGCAGCCAGTTGGGACTAGCGGAAGAGACCCAGTACTTC; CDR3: CASSQLGLAEETQYF
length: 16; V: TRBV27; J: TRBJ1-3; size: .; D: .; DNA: TGTGCCAGCAGTCCCGCAGGAGGGAACTCTGGAAACACCATATATTTT; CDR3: CASSPAGGNSGNTIYF
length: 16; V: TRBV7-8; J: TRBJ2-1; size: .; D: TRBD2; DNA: TGTGCCAGCAGCCCGAATAGCGGGGTTCTTCGGGGTGAGCAGTTCTTC; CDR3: CASSPNSGVLRGEQFF
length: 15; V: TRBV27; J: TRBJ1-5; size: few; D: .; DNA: TGTGCCAGCAGTTTATCGGGCGTGGGGAGGCAGCCCCAGCATTTT; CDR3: CASSLSGVGRQPQHF
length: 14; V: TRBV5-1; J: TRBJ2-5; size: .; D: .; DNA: TGCGCCAGCAGCTTGGGACTTCTCCAAGAGACCCAGTACTTC; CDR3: CASSLGLLQETQYF
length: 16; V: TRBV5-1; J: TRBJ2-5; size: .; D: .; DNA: TGCGCCAGCAGCTTGGTCGGAGGGGCCGGTGGCGAGACCCAGTACTTC; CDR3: CASSLVGGAGGETQYF
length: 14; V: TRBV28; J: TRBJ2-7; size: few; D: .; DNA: TGTGCCAGCAGTTCGCAGGGCCCCTTGAGGGAGCAGTACTTC; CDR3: CASSSQGPLREQYF
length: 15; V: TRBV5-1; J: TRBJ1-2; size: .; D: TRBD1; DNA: TGCGCCAGCAGCCCGAACGGACAGGGGATATATGGCTACACCTTC; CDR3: CASSPNGQGIYGYTF
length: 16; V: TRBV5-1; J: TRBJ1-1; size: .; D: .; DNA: TGCGCCAGCAGCTTGGCGGTCGACCTCCCGAACACTGAAGCTTTCTTT; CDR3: CASSLAVDLPNTEAFF
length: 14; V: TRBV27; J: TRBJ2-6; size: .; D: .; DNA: TGTGCCAGCAGTTTATTTGGTGGGGCCAACGTCCTGACTTTC; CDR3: CASSLFGGANVLTF
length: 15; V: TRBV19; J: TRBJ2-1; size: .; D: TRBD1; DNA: TGTGCCAGTAGTACCCACCGGGACAGGGCTAATGAGCAGTTCTTC; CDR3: CASSTHRDRANEQFF
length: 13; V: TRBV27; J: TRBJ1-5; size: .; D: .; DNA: TGTGCCAGCCACTGGACGGACAATCAGCCCCAGCATTTT; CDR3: CASHWTDNQPQHF
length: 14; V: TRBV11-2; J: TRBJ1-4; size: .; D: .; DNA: TGTGCCAGCAGCTTCAGAGCAACTAATGAAAAACTGTTTTTT; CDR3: CASSFRATNEKLFF
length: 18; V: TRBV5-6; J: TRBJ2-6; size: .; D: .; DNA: TGTGCCAGCAGCTTTAACCAGGGCAGCTACTCTGGGGCCAACGTCCTGACTTTC; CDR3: CASSFNQGSYSGANVLTF
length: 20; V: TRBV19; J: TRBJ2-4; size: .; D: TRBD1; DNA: TGTGCCAGTCCCTCCTTCGTCCGGACAGGGATTTTCTTAGCCAAAAACATTCAGTACTTC; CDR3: CASPSFVRTGIFLAKNIQYF
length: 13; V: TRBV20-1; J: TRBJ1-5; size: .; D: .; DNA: TGCAGTGCTAGTATCTTTAGCAATCAGCCCCAGCATTTT; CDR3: CSASIFSNQPQHF
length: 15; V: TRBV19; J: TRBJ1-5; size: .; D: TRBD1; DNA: TGTGCCAGTACCGATACCTCGACAGGGAAACAGCCCCAGCATTTT; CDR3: CASTDTSTGKQPQHF
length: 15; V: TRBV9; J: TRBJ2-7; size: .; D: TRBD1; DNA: TGTGCCAGCAGTCCCATGGACAGGCCCTCCTACGAGCAGTACTTC; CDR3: CASSPMDRPSYEQYF
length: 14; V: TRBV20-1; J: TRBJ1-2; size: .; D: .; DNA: TGCAGTGCTAGTGCCGGGACAAGTACCTATGGCTACACCTTC; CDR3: CSASAGTSTYGYTF
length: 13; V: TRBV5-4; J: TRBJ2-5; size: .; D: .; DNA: TGTGCCAGCAGCTTGAGGGCGGAAGAGACCCAGTACTTC; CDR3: CASSLRAEETQYF
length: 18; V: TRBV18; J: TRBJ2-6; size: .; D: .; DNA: TGTGCCAGCTCACCCCGGACAGAGGGGACATCTGGGGCCAACGTCCTGACTTTC; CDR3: CASSPRTEGTSGANVLTF
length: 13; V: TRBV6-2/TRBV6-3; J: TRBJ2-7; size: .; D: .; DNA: TGTGCCAGCAGTTATATCGGATCCTACGAGCAGTACTTC; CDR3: CASSYIGSYEQYF
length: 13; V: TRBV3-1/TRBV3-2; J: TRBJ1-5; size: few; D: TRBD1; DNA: TGTGCCAGCAGCCAAAGCCACAGGGGGCCCCAGCATTTT; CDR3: CASSQSHRGPQHF
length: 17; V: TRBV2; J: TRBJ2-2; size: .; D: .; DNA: TGTGCCAGCAGTGAAGCGCGTGTCCTGTGGGACACCGGGGAGCTGTTTTTT; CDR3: CASSEARVLWDTGELFF
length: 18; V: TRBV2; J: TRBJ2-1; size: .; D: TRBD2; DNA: TGTGCCAGCAGTGACCCCCTACGACTAGCGGGAGTACTCAATGAGCAGTTCTTC; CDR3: CASSDPLRLAGVLNEQFF
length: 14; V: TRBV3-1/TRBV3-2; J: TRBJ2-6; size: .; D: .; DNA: TGTGCCAGCAGCCGAGGTCCTGGGGCCAACGTCCTGACTTTC; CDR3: CASSRGPGANVLTF
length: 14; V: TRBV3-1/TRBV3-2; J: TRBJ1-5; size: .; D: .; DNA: TGTGCCAGCAGCCAAGCACAGGGCAGTCAGCCCCAGCATTTT; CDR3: CASSQAQGSQPQHF
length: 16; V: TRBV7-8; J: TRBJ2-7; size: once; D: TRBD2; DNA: TGTGCCAGCAGCTCCCCTCTCGGGGGGTTTTTCTACGAGCAGTACTTC; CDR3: CASSSPLGGFFYEQYF
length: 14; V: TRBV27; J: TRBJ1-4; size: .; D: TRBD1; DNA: TGTGCCAGCAGTTCCGCCGGGACAGGGAGTAAACTGTTTTTT; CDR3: CASSSAGTGSKLFF
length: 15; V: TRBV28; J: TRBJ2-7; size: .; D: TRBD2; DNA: TGTGCCAGCAGTATCCCGACTAGCGGCTCCTACGAGCAGTACTTC; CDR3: CASSIPTSGSYEQYF
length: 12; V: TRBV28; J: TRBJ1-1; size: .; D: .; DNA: TGTGCCAGCAGTAGGGGCTCCACTGAAGCTTTCTTT; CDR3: CASSRGSTEAFF
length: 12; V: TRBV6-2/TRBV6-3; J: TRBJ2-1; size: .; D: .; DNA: TGTGCCAGCAGTTACACCCTAGCGGAGCAGTTCTTC; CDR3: CASSYTLAEQFF
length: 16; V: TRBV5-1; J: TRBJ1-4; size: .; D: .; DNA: TGCGCCAGCAGCTTGGGGGTCGGAACAACTAATGAAAAACTGTTTTTT; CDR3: CASSLGVGTTNEKLFF
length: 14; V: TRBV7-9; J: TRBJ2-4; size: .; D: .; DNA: TGTGCCAGCAGCGCCCGGACTCCTAGGGACATTCAGTACTTC; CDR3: CASSARTPRDIQYF
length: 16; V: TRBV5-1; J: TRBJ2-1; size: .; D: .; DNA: TGCGCCAGCAGCCCTTACAGGGTTGCCCTCAATGGTGAGCAGTTCTTC; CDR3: CASSPYRVALNGEQFF
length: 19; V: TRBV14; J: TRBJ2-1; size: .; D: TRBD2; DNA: TGTGCCAGCAGCCAAGAGCCGGGACTAGCGGGGGGGGGACCCAATGAGCAGTTCTTC; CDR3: CASSQEPGLAGGGPNEQFF
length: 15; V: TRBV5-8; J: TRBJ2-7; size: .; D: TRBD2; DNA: TGTGCCAGCAGCTTGGGACTAGCGGTCGTGCACGAGCAGTACTTC; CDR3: CASSLGLAVVHEQYF
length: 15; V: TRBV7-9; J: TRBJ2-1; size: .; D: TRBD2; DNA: TGTGCCAGCAGTCAAACCGGGACTAGAACAAGTGAGCAGTTCTTC; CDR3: CASSQTGTRTSEQFF
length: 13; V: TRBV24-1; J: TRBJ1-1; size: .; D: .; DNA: TGTGCCACCAGGGAAGGAGGTTACACTGAAGCTTTCTTT; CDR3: CATREGGYTEAFF
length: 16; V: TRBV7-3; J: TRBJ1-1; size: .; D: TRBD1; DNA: TGTGCCAGCAGCTTAACCCCGGGACAGATGAACACTGAAGCTTTCTTT; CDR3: CASSLTPGQMNTEAFF
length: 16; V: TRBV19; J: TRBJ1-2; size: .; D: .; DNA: TGTGCCAGTAGTATCATCCGTGATATGGACCCCTATGGCTACACCTTC; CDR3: CASSIIRDMDPYGYTF
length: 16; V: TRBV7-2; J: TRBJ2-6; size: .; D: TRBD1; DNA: TGTGCCAGCAGCCTAAAGACAGGGACTGGGGCCAACGTCCTGACTTTC; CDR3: CASSLKTGTGANVLTF
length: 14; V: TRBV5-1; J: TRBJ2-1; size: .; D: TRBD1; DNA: TGCGCCAGCACTCCGGGACAGCCATGGGATGAGCAGTTCTTC; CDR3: CASTPGQPWDEQFF
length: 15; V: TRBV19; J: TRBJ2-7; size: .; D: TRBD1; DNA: TGTGCCAGTAGAGAAATCGGGACAGGGACCTACGAGCAGTACTTC; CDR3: CASREIGTGTYEQYF
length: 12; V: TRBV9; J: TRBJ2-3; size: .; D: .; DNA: TGTGCCAGCAGCCCTAGCACAGATACGCAGTATTTT; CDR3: CASSPSTDTQYF
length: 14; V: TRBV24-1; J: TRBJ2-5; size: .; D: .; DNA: TGTGCCACCAGTGATTTCGCAGGGCCAAAGACCCAGTACTTC; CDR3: CATSDFAGPKTQYF
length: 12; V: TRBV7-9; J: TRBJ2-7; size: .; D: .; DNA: TGTGCCAGCAGCTTACAGGTATACGAGCAGTACTTC; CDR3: CASSLQVYEQYF
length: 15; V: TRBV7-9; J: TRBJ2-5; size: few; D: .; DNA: TGTGCCAGCAGCGCCGCCCCGGGGGTGGTGGAGACCCAGTACTTC; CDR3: CASSAAPGVVETQYF
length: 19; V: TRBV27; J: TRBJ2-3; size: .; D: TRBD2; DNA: TGTGCCAGCAGTTTATTAGTTGGGACTAGCGGGAGTTTCTCAGATACGCAGTATTTT; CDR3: CASSLLVGTSGSFSDTQYF
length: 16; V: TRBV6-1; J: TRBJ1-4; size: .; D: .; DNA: TGTGCCAGCAGTGAAGGTTGGGGGCGAGATGGAGAAAAACTGTTTTTT; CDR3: CASSEGWGRDGEKLFF
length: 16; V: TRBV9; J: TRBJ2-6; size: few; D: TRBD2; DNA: TGTGCCAGCAGCTGGGGACTAGAGGCTGGGGCCAACGTCCTGACTTTC; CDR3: CASSWGLEAGANVLTF
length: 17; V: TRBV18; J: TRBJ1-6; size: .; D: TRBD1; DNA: TGTGCCAGCTCACCAAGGCTCGGACAGGGGCTTCATTCACCCCTCCACTTT; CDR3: CASSPRLGQGLHSPLHF
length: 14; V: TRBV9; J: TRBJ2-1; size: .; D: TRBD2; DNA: TGTGCCAGCAGCGTAGCGGGAGGGCCAAATGAGCAGTTCTTC; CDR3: CASSVAGGPNEQFF